The clone carrying this TCR beta chain was detected only a few times. All gene names here are mouse names. The read halts 4 residues ahead of the CDR3 end, with the missing end drawn from the germline J gene. This entry comes from a study of CD8+ T cells in alopecia areata. About the study: Donors of skin were C3H/HeJ mice aged roughly 6-13 months with spontaneous alopecia, and recipients were roughly 7-11-week-old female C3H/HeJ mice.

Germline values: CDR1 MNHDT, CDR2 YYDKIL. J gave up 0 bases and V 4 bases, and 2 bases lay outside the gene matches. The CDR3 length is 15 residues. RNA, once extracted, was reverse transcribed into cDNA for use as the sequencing template. Sequencing was performed with immunoSEQ multiplex PCR; in TCRdb, only in-frame clones are kept and a portion is missing. The repertoire has about 270,000 clones, none seen only once; the ten largest take around 1.2%. Separation of pooled cutaneous lymph node cells was by sorting with CD4, CD8alpha, NKG2D, NKG2ACE and other markers. The source is a C3H/HeJ mouse with alopecia areata. The mice in this strain carry MHC haplotype H2-k. The sample taken for sequencing was CD4+ T cells sorted from a lymph node. This chain connects TRBV17 to TRBJ2-3; 9 bases are shared with TRBD1. Partial CDR3 DNA: TGTGCTAGCAGTAAAGACAGGGGGAGTGCAGAA. The encoded protein is CASSKDRGSAE. From start to end, the CDR3 is CASSKDRGSAETLYF.